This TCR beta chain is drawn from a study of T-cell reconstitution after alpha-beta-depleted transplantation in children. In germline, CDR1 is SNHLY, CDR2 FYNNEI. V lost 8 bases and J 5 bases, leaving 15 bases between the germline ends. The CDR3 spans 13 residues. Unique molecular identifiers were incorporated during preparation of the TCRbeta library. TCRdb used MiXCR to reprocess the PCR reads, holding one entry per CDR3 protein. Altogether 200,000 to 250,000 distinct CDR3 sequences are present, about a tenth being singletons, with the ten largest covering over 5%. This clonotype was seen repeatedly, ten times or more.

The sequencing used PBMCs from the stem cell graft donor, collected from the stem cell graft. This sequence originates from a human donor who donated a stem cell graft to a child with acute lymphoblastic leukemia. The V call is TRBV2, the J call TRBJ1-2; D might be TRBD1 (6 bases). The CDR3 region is CASCRTESYGYTF. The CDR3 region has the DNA TGTGCCAGCTGCCGGACAGAATCGTATGGCTACACCTTC.